The 7 T cell receptor beta chains below all came from one sample that was sequenced in a study of identical twins listed by TCRdb under 2016. The library was made by 5' RACE. TCRdb names Illumina HiSeq 2000 as the instrument used. TCRdb reprocessed the public reads (quality trimming at Q25 with fastp, clone calling with MiXCR) and kept in-frame beta chains. One record per CDR3 amino acid sequence lists the most common genes and DNA. The sample table holds approximately 470,000 distinct CDR3 sequences, of which 13% to 15% were seen once. The top ten clones comprise about 0.53% of the sample. These same data were also listed under a study on yellow fever vaccine responses in identical twins.

Sequences were obtained from CD4+ T cells sorted from blood. The receptor set was obtained from a woman between 18 and 29 years old in good health.

This clonotype was counted only a few times. The genes are TRBV11-2 and TRBJ2-7; D not resolved. Trimming removed 2 bases at V and 5 bases at J, with 16 bases between. The germline V gene encodes CDR1 SGHAT and CDR2 FQNNGV. The CDR3 covers 15 residues. CDR3 loop: CASSLRSINLHEQYF. In DNA form, the CDR3 reads TGTGCCAGCAGCTTAAGATCCATAAATCTTCACGAGCAGTACTTC.

This clonotype was observed a few times. This chain connects TRBV7-2 to TRBJ2-5; D remains ambiguous. V dropped 3 bases and J dropped 0 bases, with 11 bases sitting between them. The CDR3 is made up of 15 amino acids. The germline gives CDR1 SGHTA, CDR2 FQGNSA. The CDR3 spells CASSLRTNDQETQYF. The CDR3 DNA is TGTGCCAGCAGCTTGAGGACGAACGACCAAGAGACCCAGTACTTC.

The chain couples TRBV2 to TRBJ1-1; D is unclear. CDR1 is SNHLY, CDR2 FYNNEI, per germline. Trimming removed 3 bases at V and 3 bases at J, with 17 bases between. The CDR3 consists of 16 residues. The CDR3 region is CASSDRGPGWYTEAFF. For the CDR3, the DNA is TGTGCCAGCAGTGATAGAGGACCGGGGTGGTACACTGAAGCTTTCTTT.

This clonotype occurred a few times. The chain couples TRBV29-1 to TRBJ2-7, with TRBD1 matching 7 bases. In germline, CDR1 is SQVTM, CDR2 ANQGSEA. The CDR3 runs 12 residues. CDR3 amino acids: CSALTGTYEQYF. DNA of the CDR3: TGCAGTGCTCTGACAGGGACCTACGAGCAGTACTTC.

This clonotype was seen more than once but under ten times. V gene TRBV12-3 or TRBV12-4 combines with J gene TRBJ2-7; TRBD2 matches 8 bases. CDR3 length: 17 residues. V was clipped by 3 bases and J by 3 bases; unmatched bases: 13. The CDR3 nucleotides are TGTGCCAGCAGTTTCCAACTGGGTAGCGGGGCCGACTACGAGCAGTACTTC. Protein sequence: CASSFQLGSGADYEQYF.

This clonotype was seen a handful of times. J is TRBJ2-3 and V is TRBV25-1; 7 bases are a match to TRBD1. The CDR3 is made up of 16 amino acids. With 3 bases clipped from V and 3 bases from J, the junction kept 9 bases outside the gene matches. CDR1 MGHDK and CDR2 SYGVNS come from the germline V gene. CDR3 DNA sequence: TGTGCCAGCAGTGAGAAGGGGGCTTTGTTGACAGATACGCAGTATTTT. Amino acids: CASSEKGALLTDTQYF.

This sequence joins TRBV11-2 and TRBJ2-7; D uncertain. CDR3 length: 13 amino acids. Germline V CDR1 and CDR2: SGHAT, FQNNGV. V was cut by 2 bases and J by 3 bases, with 8 bases left in between. The CDR3 region has the DNA TGTGCCAGCAGCTTATTTCCCGGCTACGAGCAGTACTTC. As protein: CASSLFPGYEQYF.